Listed here are 14 T cell receptor beta chains from one sample, sequenced in a study of OX40 agonist ivuxolimab in advanced cancers. Clones were sequenced by immunoSEQ multiplex PCR, and TCRdb holds only the in-frame ones, with some missing. The table has roughly 50,000 clones, approximately 80% seen once. The material sequenced was CD4+ or CD8+ T cells sorted from blood, taken in a trial of the OX40 agonist ivuxolimab. The receptors were sampled from an adult with an advanced solid tumor such as melanoma, head and neck, liver or kidney cancer.

V and J are TRBV6-6 and TRBJ2-1, with TRBD2 matching over 10 bases. Germline V lookup: CDR1 MNHNY, CDR2 SVGAGI (reference sequence). V lost 5 bases and J lost 4; bases outside the gene matches: 5. The CDR3 length is 15 residues. The CDR3 sequence: CASSHKRGGYNEQFF. CDR3 bases: TGTGCCAGCAGTCATAAGCGGGGGGGTTACAATGAGCAGTTCTTC.

The V and J genes are TRBV5-6 and TRBJ2-4; D perhaps matches TRBD1 (5 bases). Germline-derived CDR1 and CDR2 are SGHDT and YYEEEE. The CDR3 runs 14 residues. V was pared by 6 bases and J by 0 bases, with 10 bases between. The CDR3 spells CASTPREAKNIQYF. CDR3 DNA: TGTGCCAGCACCCCCAGGGAAGCCAAAAACATTCAGTACTTC. Complete variable domain (other parts from reference TRBV5-6 and TRBJ2-4): DAGVTQSPTHLIKTRGQQVTLRCSPKSGHDTVSWYQQALGQGPQFIFQYYEEEERQRGNFPDRFSGHQFPNYSSELNVNALLLGDSALYLCASTPREAKNIQYFGAGTRLSVL.

The J gene is TRBJ2-7, the V gene TRBV15; unclear D gene. The V and J ends lost 0 bases and 7 bases respectively, with 13 bases between them. This CDR3 region has 14 residues. Germline V gene lookup returns CDR1 LNHNV and CDR2 YYDKDF (reference sequence). The CDR3 region is CATSRDRATREQYV. The CDR3, as DNA: TGTGCCACCAGCAGAGATAGGGCCACTCGGGAGCAGTACGTC.

The chain combines TRBV23-1 with TRBJ1-1, with D tentatively TRBD1 (6 bases). TRBV23-1 is labeled an ORF, and its function is uncertain. V lost 7 bases, J lost 1 base, and 16 bases lay in between. The CDR3 has 15 amino acids. CDR3 in amino acids: CASTRGGGSNTEAFF. DNA for the CDR3: TGCGCCAGCACCCGAGGAGGGGGATCGAACACTGAAGCTTTCTTT.

The chain uses TRBV11-2 and TRBJ2-7; D is perhaps TRBD2 (7 bases). Per the germline V gene, CDR1 is SGHAT and CDR2 is FQNNGV. V shed 2 bases and J shed 4 bases, with 15 bases lying between them. The CDR3 loop spans 15 amino acids. CDR3 sequence (DNA): TGTGCCAGCAGCTTACGGGAGGCCCAGGGGTACGAGCAGTACTTC. Translation gives CASSLREAQGYEQYF.

This sequence joins TRBV7-2 and TRBJ1-1; D gene unclear. Deletions cut 2 bases from V and 0 bases from J, with 7 bases between. From germline, CDR1 is SGHTA and CDR2 FQGNSA. This CDR3 comprises 14 residues. CDR3 in amino acids: CASSLLTVNTEAFF. CDR3 DNA sequence: TGTGCCAGCAGCTTACTGACGGTGAACACTGAAGCTTTCTTT.

The V and J genes are TRBV6-5 and TRBJ1-5; D is undetermined. The CDR3 extends over 12 amino acids. V was clipped by 11 bases and J by 5 bases, with 13 bases between them. Germline-derived CDR1 and CDR2 are MNHEY and SVGAGI. The CDR3 protein is CAPSGLHQPQHF. Written as DNA, the CDR3 is TGTGCCCCAAGCGGGTTGCATCAGCCCCAGCATTTT.

J is TRBJ2-2 and V is TRBV5-6; tentative D call: TRBD1 (7 bases). CDR1 SGHDT and CDR2 YYEEEE come from the germline V gene. Trimming stripped 3 bases from V and 2 bases from J, with 14 bases between. The CDR3 is 16 residues long. The CDR3 sequence is CASSYLEGANTGELFF. The CDR3 DNA reads TGTGCCAGCAGCTATCTGGAGGGGGCTAACACCGGGGAGCTGTTTTTT.

The gene calls are TRBV6-5 and TRBJ2-1, with a tentative D call TRBD2 (5 bases). The CDR3 is 12 amino acids. Germline V gene sequence: CDR1 MNHEY, CDR2 SVGAGI. Trimming stripped 8 bases from V and 4 bases from J, with 9 bases between. The chain's CDR3 is CASGTGYNEQFF. The CDR3 DNA follows: TGTGCCAGCGGAACGGGGTACAATGAGCAGTTCTTC.

The chain joins TRBV23-1 to TRBJ2-6, with no clear D. TRBV23-1 is filed as an ORF, its function uncertain. Trimming stripped 5 bases from V and 5 bases from J, with 22 bases between. The CDR3 spans 18 residues. This CDR3 reads CASSELGPQQSRANVLTF. CDR3 sequence (DNA): TGCGCCAGCAGTGAGTTAGGGCCGCAACAAAGTCGGGCCAACGTCCTGACTTTC.

The rearrangement joins TRBV19 to TRBJ2-5, with 8 bases lining up with TRBD1. CDR1 and CDR2 (germline): LNHDA, SQIVND (reference sequence). The CDR3 has 14 amino acids. V shed 3 bases, J shed 5 bases, and the junction held 5 bases outside the gene matches. CDR3 residues: CASSIGTGSETQYF. CDR3 DNA: TGTGCCAGTAGTATCGGGACAGGAAGTGAGACCCAGTACTTC.

The CDR3 DNA follows: TGTGCCAGCTCGGGACAGAGAAACACCGGGGAGCTGTTTTTT. Its translation: CASSGQRNTGELFF. The V gene is TRBV18, the J gene TRBJ2-2, with 7 bases fitting TRBD1. This CDR3 contains 14 residues. The trim removed 6 bases at V and 2 bases at J, leaving 3 bases unmatched. Germline CDR1 and CDR2: KGHSH and LQKENI.

The CDR3 DNA sequence: TGCGCCAGCAGTGAGTACCCTTCGCGGGAGCAGTTCTTC. This sequence encodes CASSEYPSREQFF. The rearrangement uses TRBV10-2 and TRBJ2-1, with D unclear. Germline values: CDR1 WSHSY, CDR2 SAAADI. CDR3 length: 13 residues. V was cut by 1 base and J by 10 bases, with 11 bases left in between.

The gene calls are TRBV5-3 and TRBJ2-3, with 14 nucleotides matching TRBD2. TRBV5-3 is assigned to the ORF class and has an uncertain function. CDR3 length: 17 residues. V lost 4 bases to trimming and J lost 2 bases; unmatched junction nucleotides: 6. CDR3 coding DNA: TGTGCCAGAAGCCCGGGACTAGCGGGGGACTCCACAGATACGCAGTATTTT. Encoded protein: CARSPGLAGDSTDTQYF.